A single sample gave rise to the 17 T cell receptor beta chains below, sequenced in a study of cytomegalovirus exposure and HLA in healthy donors. The PCR used 60 Vbeta and 13 Jbeta primers. Some clones are missing from TCRdb's copy, which holds only in-frame ones; the method was immunoSEQ multiplex PCR. The sample has approximately 100,000 clones, 74% seen once. Sample: PBMCs. The receptors come from a human donor in good health.

This chain joins TRBV16 and TRBJ1-1; TRBD1 matches at 7 bases. The germline gives CDR1 KGHSY, CDR2 FQNENV. The CDR3 runs to 12 residues. The ends lost 8 bases at V and 6 bases at J; junction bases unmatched: 6. The CDR3 protein is CASAGGTAEAFF. CDR3 nucleotide sequence: TGTGCCAGCGCCGGTGGGACAGCTGAAGCTTTCTTT.

The CDR3 here is CASSSSGGAGEKLFF. CDR3 nucleotides: TGTGCCAGCAGCTCCTCAGGGGGCGCGGGAGAAAAACTGTTTTTT. The genes are TRBV6-6 and TRBJ1-4; 8 bases match TRBD1. Trimming at V came to 6 bases and at J to 8 bases, leaving 11 bases not matched to a gene. The germline V gene has CDR1 MNHNY and CDR2 SVGAGI (reference sequence). This CDR3 is 15 amino acids long.

The sample holds a few counts of this clone. The chain links TRBV6-5 to TRBJ1-2; TRBD1 aligns across 8 bases. J was trimmed by 7 bases and V by 4 bases; bases with no gene match: 14. Germline assignment: CDR1 MNHEY and CDR2 SVGAGI. This CDR3 region has 16 residues. The CDR3: CASSSDRGTGKFGYTF. The DNA for the CDR3 is TGTGCCAGCAGTTCCGACAGGGGCACCGGAAAATTTGGCTACACCTTC.

The sample holds a few counts of this clone. V and J are TRBV9 and TRBJ1-1, with D possibly being TRBD1 (6 bases). Germline CDR1 SGDLS, CDR2 YYNGEE. The CDR3 length is 14 residues. Trimming left V 4 bases short and J 4 bases short, with 14 bases between. CDR3 DNA: TGTGCCAGCAGCAAGACCGCAGGGGCCACTGAAGCTTTCTTT. This encodes CASSKTAGATEAFF.

To note about this clone: Germline is not matched at one junction end, which may reflect a read error. The rearrangement joins TRBV28 to TRBJ1-5; 7 bases fit TRBD1. Germline lookup yields CDR1 MDHEN and CDR2 SYDVKM. The CDR3 extends over 17 amino acids. This chain's CDR3 is CASTLTLGQGGNQPQHF. The CDR3 DNA reads TGTGCCAGCACTTTAACTCTCGGGCAGGGGGGCAATCAGCCCCAGCATTTT.

The rearrangement links TRBV7-2 to TRBJ2-7; the D gene is possibly TRBD2 (6 bases). The CDR3 is made up of 15 amino acids. In germline, CDR1 is SGHTA, CDR2 FQGNSA. The V gene lost 8 bases and the J gene lost 2 bases, with 19 bases spanning the gap. The CDR3 loop reads CASSIRVTRTYEQYF. The CDR3 nucleotides are TGTGCCAGCTCAATTAGGGTGACTAGAACCTACGAGCAGTACTTC.

This chain links TRBV19 with TRBJ1-5; possibly TRBD1 for D (6 bases). V shed 7 bases and J shed 7 bases, with 11 bases lying between them. The CDR3 contains 12 residues. CDR1 is LNHDA and CDR2 is SQIVND in the germline V gene (reference sequence). The CDR3 DNA reads TGTGCCAGTAAAGGGGGAAGGCAGCCCCAGCATTTT. This gives the protein CASKGGRQPQHF.

The chain employs TRBV6-6 and TRBJ2-7, with TRBD1 identical over 9 bases. Germline CDR1 and CDR2: MNHNY and SVGAGI (reference sequence). This CDR3 has 14 amino acids. V lost 0 bases and J lost 6; bases outside the gene matches: 3. This CDR3 is CASSYSRTGVEQYF. Written as DNA, the CDR3 is TGTGCCAGCAGTTACTCGAGGACAGGGGTCGAGCAGTACTTC.

The chain employs TRBV2 and TRBJ1-5, with 9 bases that match TRBD1. J was trimmed by 3 bases and V by 6 bases; bases with no gene match: 6. The CDR3 spans 15 residues. Per germline, CDR1 SNHLY and CDR2 FYNNEI. The CDR3 spells CASRPGQGNNQPQHF. CDR3 bases: TGTGCCAGCAGGCCGGGACAGGGTAACAATCAGCCCCAGCATTTT.

The chain carries TRBV4-1 and TRBJ1-1, with 8 bases fitting TRBD1. This CDR3 spans 16 amino acids. The trim removed 0 bases at V and 0 bases at J, leaving 3 bases unmatched. CDR1 is MGHRA and CDR2 is YSYEKL in the germline V gene. The CDR3 sequence: CASSQDRDRLNTEAFF. The CDR3 DNA sequence: TGCGCCAGCAGCCAAGATCGGGACAGGCTGAACACTGAAGCTTTCTTT.

This rearrangement joins TRBV4-1 to TRBJ2-2, with TRBD2 matching 9 bases. CDR3 length equals 16 residues. CDR1 MGHRA and CDR2 YSYEKL come from the germline V gene. V trimming: 1 base; J trimming: 2 bases; junction bases outside the gene matches: 2. The CDR3 nucleotides read TGCGCCAGCAGCCAAGGGACTAGCGTTAACACCGGGGAGCTGTTTTTT. Encoded protein: CASSQGTSVNTGELFF.

This clone was observed a handful of times. The rearrangement links TRBV6-1 to TRBJ1-2; 8 nucleotides match TRBD1. The CDR3 length is 13 residues. CDR1 is MNHNS and CDR2 is SASEGT in the germline V gene. The V gene end was trimmed by 4 bases and the J gene end by 4 bases; junction bases not matched to a gene: 2. CDR3: CASSGGTGYGYTF. For the CDR3, the DNA is TGTGCCAGCAGTGGCGGGACAGGCTATGGCTACACCTTC.

This clone has only a few counts. V gene TRBV6-4 combines with J gene TRBJ1-1, with D hard to call. Germline V lookup: CDR1 MRHNA, CDR2 SNTAGT. Trimming shortened V by 8 bases and J by 2 bases, and 18 bases separated the two germline ends. The CDR3 is 15 residues long. CDR3 sequence reads: CASPPPGGFNTEAFF. Here the CDR3 DNA reads TGTGCCAGCCCCCCTCCCGGCGGGTTCAACACTGAAGCTTTCTTT.

The J gene is TRBJ2-7, the V gene TRBV19, with 11 nucleotides matching TRBD2. The CDR3 is 15 amino acids. CDR1 and CDR2 from the germline V gene are LNHDA and SQIVND (reference sequence). V dropped 2 bases and J dropped 4; count of bases not matched to a gene: 4. The CDR3 here is CASSISTSGVYEQYF. CDR3 sequence (DNA): TGTGCCAGTAGTATATCGACTAGCGGGGTTTACGAGCAGTACTTC.

This chain connects TRBV6-6 to TRBJ2-1, with TRBD1 matching 9 bases. Germline V CDR1 and CDR2: MNHNY, SVGAGI (reference sequence). The V segment lost 7 bases and the J segment 6 bases; nucleotides outside the gene matches: 10. The length of the CDR3 is 15 residues. CDR3: CASTWGTGSGNEQFF. The CDR3 nucleotides read TGTGCCAGCACCTGGGGGACAGGGTCCGGCAATGAGCAGTTCTTC.

This sequence joins TRBV7-9 and TRBJ1-5; TRBD1 might be the D (6 bases). V lost 4 bases and J lost 6, with 22 bases in between. This CDR3 has 17 amino acids. The germline CDR1 and CDR2 sequences are SEHNR and FQNEAQ (reference sequence). The CDR3 DNA follows: TGTGCCAGCAGCTCCGGCCAGTGGAACAGGGAAAGTCAGCCCCAGCATTTT. Protein sequence: CASSSGQWNRESQPQHF.

This chain connects TRBV27 to TRBJ2-7, with D hard to call. Trimming took 2 bases from V and 6 from J, leaving 8 bases between them. This CDR3 has 12 amino acids. Germline V lookup: CDR1 MNHEY, CDR2 SMNVEV (reference sequence). The DNA of the CDR3 is TGTGCCAGCAGTTTAATTACGGGCGAGCAGTACTTC. Translation gives CASSLITGEQYF.